This T cell receptor beta chain originates from a study of blood T cell repertoires in COVID-19. Study background: From T cells, B-cell-depleted T cells, or PBMCs came the material, which was cDNA or gDNA.

The data were produced by immunoSEQ multiplex PCR, yet TCRdb's version contains in-frame clones alone and is incomplete. The repertoire includes roughly 250,000 clones, approximately 80% of them detected once, and about 9.5% sits in the top ten. Looked up from germline, CDR1 is MNHEY and CDR2 is SVGAGI. With 6 bases removed from V and 4 bases from J, the gap between germline ends came to 13 bases. This CDR3 has 14 amino acids. The receptor was isolated from a woman older than 75 with acute or convalescent COVID-19. The chain joins TRBV6-5 to TRBJ2-1, with D maybe TRBD2 (6 bases). Sequencing was done on a sample of peripheral blood. The CDR3 DNA follows: TGTGCCAGCAGAGCAGAAGGACTATACAATGAGCAGTTCTTC. This gives the protein CASRAEGLYNEQFF.